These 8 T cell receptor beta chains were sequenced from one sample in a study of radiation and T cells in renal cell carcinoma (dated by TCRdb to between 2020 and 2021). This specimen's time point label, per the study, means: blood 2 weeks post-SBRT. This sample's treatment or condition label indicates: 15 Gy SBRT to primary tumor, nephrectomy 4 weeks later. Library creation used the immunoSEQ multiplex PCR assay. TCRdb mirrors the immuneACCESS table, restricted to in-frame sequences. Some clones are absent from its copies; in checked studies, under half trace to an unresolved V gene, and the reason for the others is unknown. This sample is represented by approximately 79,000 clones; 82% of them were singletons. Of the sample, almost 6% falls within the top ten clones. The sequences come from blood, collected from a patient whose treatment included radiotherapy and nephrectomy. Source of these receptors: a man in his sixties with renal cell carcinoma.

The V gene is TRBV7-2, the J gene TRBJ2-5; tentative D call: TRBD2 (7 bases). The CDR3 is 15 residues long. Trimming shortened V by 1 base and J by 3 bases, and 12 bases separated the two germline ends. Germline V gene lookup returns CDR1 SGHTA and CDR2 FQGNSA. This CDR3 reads CASSLVGAGEETQYF. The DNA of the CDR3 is TGTGCCAGCAGCTTAGTGGGGGCGGGAGAAGAGACCCAGTACTTC. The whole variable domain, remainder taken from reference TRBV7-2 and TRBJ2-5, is GAGVSQSPSNKVTEKGKDVELRCDPISGHTALYWYRQSLGQGLEFLIYFQGNSAPDKSGLPSDRFSAERTGGSVSTLTIQRTQQEDSAVYLCASSLVGAGEETQYFGPGTRLLVL.

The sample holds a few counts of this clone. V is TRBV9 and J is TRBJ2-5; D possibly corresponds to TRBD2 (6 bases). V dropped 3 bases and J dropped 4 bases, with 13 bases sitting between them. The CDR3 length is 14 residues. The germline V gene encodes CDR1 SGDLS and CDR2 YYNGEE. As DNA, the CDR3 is TGTGCCAGCAGCGCGGGACTGGGCCGAGAGACCCAGTACTTC. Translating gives CASSAGLGRETQYF.

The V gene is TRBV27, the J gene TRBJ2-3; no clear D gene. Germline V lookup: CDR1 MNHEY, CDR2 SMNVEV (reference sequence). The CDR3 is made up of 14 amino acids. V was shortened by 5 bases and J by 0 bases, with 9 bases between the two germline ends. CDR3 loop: CASSITPSTDTQYF. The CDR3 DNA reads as TGTGCCAGCAGTATCACTCCTAGCACAGATACGCAGTATTTT.

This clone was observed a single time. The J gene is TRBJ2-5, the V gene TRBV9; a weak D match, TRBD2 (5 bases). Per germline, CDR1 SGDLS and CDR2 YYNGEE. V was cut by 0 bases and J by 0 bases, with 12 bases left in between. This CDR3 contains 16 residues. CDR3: CASSVVPSSNQETQYF. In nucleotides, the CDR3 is TGTGCCAGCAGCGTAGTGCCCTCTAGCAACCAAGAGACCCAGTACTTC.

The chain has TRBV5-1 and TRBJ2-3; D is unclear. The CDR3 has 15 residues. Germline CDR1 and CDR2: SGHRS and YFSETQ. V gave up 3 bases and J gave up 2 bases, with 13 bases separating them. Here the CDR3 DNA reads TGCGCCAGCAGCTATGGCCAGCCCCACACAGATACGCAGTATTTT. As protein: CASSYGQPHTDTQYF. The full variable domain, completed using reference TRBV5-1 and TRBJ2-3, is KAGVTQTPRYLIKTRGQQVTLSCSPISGHRSVSWYQQTPGQGLQFLFEYFSETQRNKGNFPGRFSGRQFSNSRSEMNVSTLELGDSALYLCASSYGQPHTDTQYFGPGTRLTVL.

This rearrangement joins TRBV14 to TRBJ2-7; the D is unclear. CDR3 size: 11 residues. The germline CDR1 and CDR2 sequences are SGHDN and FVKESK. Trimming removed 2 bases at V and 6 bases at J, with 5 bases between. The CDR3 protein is CASSQNVEQYF. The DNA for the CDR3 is TGTGCCAGCAGCCAAAACGTCGAGCAGTACTTC.

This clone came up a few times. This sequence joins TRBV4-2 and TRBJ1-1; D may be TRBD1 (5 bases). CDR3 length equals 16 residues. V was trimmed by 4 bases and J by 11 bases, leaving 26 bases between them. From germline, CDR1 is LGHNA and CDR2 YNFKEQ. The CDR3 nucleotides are TGTGCCAGCAGCCCTCCTTTCGGGACGGCAGCCCCCAATGCTTTCTTT. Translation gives CASSPPFGTAAPNAFF.

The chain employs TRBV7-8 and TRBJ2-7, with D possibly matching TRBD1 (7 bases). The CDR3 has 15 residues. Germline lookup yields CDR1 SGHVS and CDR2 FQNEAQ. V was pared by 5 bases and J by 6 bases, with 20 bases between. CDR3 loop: CASSLLQGDGGEQYF. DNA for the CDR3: TGTGCCAGCAGCCTTCTCCAGGGGGACGGGGGCGAGCAGTACTTC.